This entry describes one T cell receptor beta chain. This sample is drawn from a study of blood T cell repertoires in COVID-19. For the study at large: Material from acute and convalescent COVID-19 was sourced from the United States, Italy and Spain. From T cells, B-cell-depleted T cells, or PBMCs came the material, which was cDNA or gDNA.

Germline lookup yields CDR1 SGHKS and CDR2 YYEKEE (reference sequence). V lost 3 bases to trimming and J lost 8 bases, with 18 bases between them. This CDR3 has 15 residues. In the original processing: Quantification of nucleated cells was approximated via reference gene primer amplification. Repertoires were generated with immunoSEQ multiplex PCR, while TCRdb's copy carries only in-frame clones and drops some. D and trimming were read from the DNA, whereas the V and J calls and clone size are those reported in that table. The sample has 250,000 to 350,000 clones; roughly 87% are singletons. Material for sequencing was peripheral blood. The receptor's source is a man aged 18 to 35 with active or convalescent COVID-19. The chain is built from TRBV5-5 and TRBJ1-5, with D uncertain. The CDR3 spells CASSSRGLGEEPQHF. CDR3 DNA: TGTGCCAGCAGCTCCAGAGGGCTAGGCGAAGAGCCCCAGCATTTT.